There are many counts of the clone carrying this T cell receptor (beta chain). Its antigen remains unidentified. None of the patients had undergone any treatment ahead of thyroid surgery. The junction had 6 bases not matched to a gene; V was cut back by 5 bases and J by 5 bases. Germline loops: CDR1 LGHDT, CDR2 YNNKEL (reference sequence). This CDR3 has 14 amino acids. Study processing details: Building a distant-metastasis classifier for papillary thyroid cancer drew on CDR3 differences across clinicopathological groups. TCRdb re-processed the PCR reads through MiXCR. The V and J calls were not made by the authors but by TCRdb's processing. The table shows about 12,000 clones, with around 29% occurring only once. This specimen belongs to a study of metastatic and nonmetastatic thyroid tumors. For the study at large: Repertoires from blood and tumor or nodule tissue of malignant and benign thyroid patients were compared.

Study-wide points: Patients with malignant thyroid tumors reportedly had significantly higher TCR beta diversity than those with benign nodules, in blood and tumor.

The V and J genes are TRBV3-1 and TRBJ2-3; 8 bases match TRBD2. Sequenced: tumor tissue. The clonotype was recovered from a female donor with papillary thyroid cancer or a benign thyroid nodule (not recorded which). Some clones in this sample may be carry-over from other donors' samples. The CDR3 DNA sequence: TGTGCCAGCAGCGAACGGGCGGGAGGAGATACGCAGTATTTT. The encoded protein is CASSERAGGDTQYF.